This entry lists 24 T cell receptor beta chains sequenced from one sample in a study of shared clonotypes between healthy human individuals. This table comes from immunoSEQ multiplex PCR, and its TCRdb copy is limited to in-frame clones, with some not included. The sample records under 2.5 million clones, 85% to 95% being singletons. Input material: naive CD4+ T cells from PBMCs. The subset here: CD45RA+ positively selected. The source of these receptors is a man aged 18 to 29 in good health. Some clones in this sample may be carry-over from other donors' samples.

V usage is TRBV18 and J usage is TRBJ2-6; no definite D call. V lost 2 bases and J 0 bases, leaving 11 bases between the germline ends. Germline V CDR1 and CDR2: KGHSH, LQKENI. The CDR3 sequence is 17 residues long. This chain's CDR3 is CASSPLTVGSGANVLTF. The CDR3 DNA reads TGTGCCAGCTCACCATTGACGGTAGGCTCTGGGGCCAACGTCCTGACTTTC.

The rearrangement joins TRBV30 to TRBJ1-2; the D gene is possibly TRBD1 (5 bases). Per the germline V gene, CDR1 is GTSNPN and CDR2 is SVGIG (reference sequence). The CDR3 length is 13 residues. V lost 2 bases to trimming and J lost 6 bases, with 13 bases between them. The CDR3 sequence is CAWSSVAGHGYTF. CDR3 nucleotide sequence: TGTGCCTGGAGTTCTGTCGCGGGGCATGGCTACACCTTC.

V usage is TRBV7-6 and J usage is TRBJ2-7; TRBD2 matches 8 bases. Germline loops: CDR1 SGHVS, CDR2 FNYEAQ. This CDR3 spans 17 amino acids. V gave up 5 bases and J gave up 0 bases; unmatched junction bases: 12. The CDR3 nucleotides are TGTGCCAGCAGCCGACGGGGGGGGATAGGTGACTCCTACGAGCAGTACTTC. It specifies CASSRRGGIGDSYEQYF.

The chain recombines TRBV11-3 with TRBJ2-1; TRBD2 might be the D (6 bases). CDR3 length equals 14 residues. CDR1 is SGHNT and CDR2 is YENEEA in the germline V gene. Trimming pared 1 base from V and 8 bases from J, leaving 12 bases between. The DNA for the CDR3 is TGTGCCAGCAGCTTAGGGGGGGTTGGCGATGAGCAGTTCTTC. It codes for CASSLGGVGDEQFF.

This rearrangement joins TRBV7-3 to TRBJ2-1; 8 nucleotides line up with TRBD1. The CDR3 is made up of 19 amino acids. Germline lookup yields CDR1 SGHTA and CDR2 FQGTGA. Trimming at V came to 4 bases and at J to 4 bases, leaving 18 bases not matched to a gene. CDR3 loop: CASSSPPGRQGHKYNEQFF. The CDR3 DNA reads as TGTGCCAGCAGCTCCCCCCCCGGGCGACAGGGGCATAAGTACAATGAGCAGTTCTTC.

The V and J genes are TRBV2 and TRBJ1-5; TRBD1 matches 9 bases. Germline CDR1 is SNHLY and CDR2 is FYNNEI. V was clipped by 5 bases and J by 4 bases; unmatched bases: 6. The CDR3 has 15 amino acids. The CDR3 nucleotides read TGTGCCAGCAGTCCCCGACAGGGGGAGAATCAGCCCCAGCATTTT. This codes for CASSPRQGENQPQHF.

The rearrangement links TRBV28 to TRBJ2-7; weak D call: TRBD1 (6 bases). The germline CDR1 and CDR2 sequences are MDHEN and SYDVKM. The CDR3 covers 15 residues. V was shortened by 1 base and J by 6 bases, with 16 bases between the two germline ends. The CDR3 sequence: CASSLFGQTRREQYF. The DNA of the CDR3 is TGTGCCAGCAGTTTATTTGGACAGACAAGACGCGAGCAGTACTTC. The variable domain in full, with the rest retrieved from reference TRBV28 and TRBJ2-7, is DVKVTQSSRYLVKRTGEKVFLECVQDMDHENMFWYRQDPGLGLRLIYFSYDVKMKEKGDIPEGYSVSREKKERFSLILESASTNQTSMYLCASSLFGQTRREQYFGPGTRLTVT.

The chain joins TRBV28 to TRBJ1-5; a weak D match, TRBD1 (6 bases). The CDR3 is 15 residues long. Germline V CDR1 and CDR2: MDHEN, SYDVKM. The V and J ends lost 5 bases and 5 bases respectively, with 16 bases between them. CDR3 nucleotide sequence: TGTGCCAGCAGTCTCAGTGGGGGGCTTCATCAGCCCCAGCATTTT. Translating gives CASSLSGGLHQPQHF.

The rearrangement uses TRBV7-7 and TRBJ2-1, with TRBD2 as a possible D gene (6 bases). Trimming removed 5 bases at V and 1 base at J, with 15 bases between. Germline CDR1 reads SSHAT; CDR2 reads FNYEAQ (reference sequence). This CDR3 spans 16 amino acids. The chain's CDR3 is CASSLGTALSYNEQFF. CDR3 in DNA: TGTGCCAGCAGCCTAGGGACTGCCCTATCCTACAATGAGCAGTTCTTC. Full variable domain (outside the CDR3, taken from reference TRBV7-7 and TRBJ2-1): GAGVSQSPRYKVTKRGQDVTLRCDPISSHATLYWYQQALGQGPEFLTYFNYEAQPDKSGLPSDRFSAERPEGSISTLTIQRTEQRDSAMYRCASSLGTALSYNEQFFGPGTRLTVL.

This rearrangement joins TRBV28 to TRBJ2-7; 12 bases align to TRBD1. V trimming: 5 bases; J trimming: 3 bases; junction bases outside the gene matches: 11. Looked up from germline, CDR1 is MDHEN and CDR2 is SYDVKM. The CDR3 covers 17 residues. Written as DNA, the CDR3 is TGTGCCAGCAGTCCGTCCTCCGGGACAGGGGGCTACTACGAGCAGTACTTC. Encoded protein: CASSPSSGTGGYYEQYF.

The gene calls are TRBV4-1 and TRBJ1-5; a weak D match, TRBD1 (5 bases). V lost 4 bases to trimming and J lost 4 bases, with 14 bases between them. The CDR3 consists of 15 residues. Germline lookup yields CDR1 MGHRA and CDR2 YSYEKL. CDR3 residues: CASSLNTGENQPQHF. CDR3 nucleotide sequence: TGCGCCAGCAGCCTAAACACGGGGGAGAATCAGCCCCAGCATTTT.

A single count supports this clone. V usage is TRBV19 and J usage is TRBJ1-5, with D unresolved. Per the germline V gene, CDR1 is LNHDA and CDR2 is SQIVND (reference sequence). V shed 3 bases and J shed 5 bases, with 5 bases lying between them. This CDR3 is 12 amino acids long. The CDR3, as DNA: TGTGCCAGTAGTATTTGGTATCAGCCCCAGCATTTT. Amino acids: CASSIWYQPQHF.

The gene calls are TRBV9 and TRBJ2-1, with 7 bases matching TRBD2. The CDR3 sequence is 15 residues long. CDR1 and CDR2 from the germline V gene are SGDLS and YYNGEE. J was trimmed by 12 bases and V by 0 bases; bases with no gene match: 12. Here the CDR3 reads CASSVVGTTAGGQFF. In nucleotides, the CDR3 is TGTGCCAGCAGCGTAGTCGGGACTACGGCTGGGGGGCAGTTCTTC.

This chain joins TRBV2 and TRBJ2-3; D unresolved. CDR3 length: 15 residues. Trimming removed 5 bases at V and 3 bases at J, with 15 bases between. Per germline, CDR1 SNHLY and CDR2 FYNNEI. The CDR3 loop is CASSTRRPATDTQYF. The CDR3 DNA reads as TGTGCCAGCAGTACCCGTAGGCCGGCGACAGATACGCAGTATTTT.

V and J are TRBV5-1 and TRBJ2-7, with a tentative D call TRBD1 (5 bases). Trimming pared 4 bases from V and 0 bases from J, leaving 11 bases between. Germline V gene lookup returns CDR1 SGHRS and CDR2 YFSETQ. The CDR3 covers 14 residues. CDR3 bases: TGCGCCAGCAGCGCAACAGGTCCCTCCTACGAGCAGTACTTC. It yields the protein CASSATGPSYEQYF.

The table lists this clone with a few counts. Other DNA sequences in this sample translate to the same CDR3. This rearrangement joins TRBV5-1 to TRBJ1-3; a weak D match, TRBD1 (6 bases). Germline-derived CDR1 and CDR2 are SGHRS and YFSETQ. Trimming pared 0 bases from V and 4 bases from J, leaving 8 bases between. This CDR3 comprises 14 residues. The CDR3 DNA is TGCGCCAGCAGCTTGGGGACAGCCGGAAACACCATATATTTT. This gives the protein CASSLGTAGNTIYF. Supplemented by reference TRBV5-1 and TRBJ1-3, the full variable domain reads KAGVTQTPRYLIKTRGQQVTLSCSPISGHRSVSWYQQTPGQGLQFLFEYFSETQRNKGNFPGRFSGRQFSNSRSEMNVSTLELGDSALYLCASSLGTAGNTIYFGEGSWLTVV.

Here the CDR3 reads CASLGASSGNTIYF. As DNA, the CDR3 is TGTGCCAGCCTCGGGGCCTCTTCTGGAAACACCATATATTTT. V usage is TRBV6-1 and J usage is TRBJ1-3; D possibly corresponds to TRBD1 (5 bases). The CDR3 sequence is 14 residues long. Between the trimmed V and J ends, which lost 8 bases and 1 base, there was a span of 12 bases. Germline CDR1 MNHNS, CDR2 SASEGT.

J is TRBJ2-5 and V is TRBV7-2; the D is unclear. CDR1 is SGHTA and CDR2 is FQGNSA in the germline V gene. The CDR3 length is 11 residues. V gave up 0 bases and J gave up 7 bases, with 3 bases separating them. The CDR3 region has the DNA TGTGCCAGCAGCTTAGCGGGGACCCAGTACTTC. Translating it yields CASSLAGTQYF.

With regard to this clone: The sample carries other DNA sequences with the same CDR3. The chain joins TRBV5-1 to TRBJ1-4; D is unclear. This CDR3 comprises 12 residues. V was cut by 0 bases and J by 8 bases, with 5 bases left in between. CDR1 and CDR2 from the germline V gene are SGHRS and YFSETQ. The CDR3 loop is CASSLGSEKLFF. The CDR3 coding sequence is TGCGCCAGCAGCTTGGGTAGCGAAAAACTGTTTTTT.

The J gene is TRBJ2-7, the V gene TRBV11-2; no definite D call. This CDR3 spans 12 amino acids. V lost 2 bases and J lost 3, with 5 bases in between. Looked up from germline, CDR1 is SGHAT and CDR2 is FQNNGV. CDR3 DNA: TGTGCCAGCAGCTTAACTAACTACGAGCAGTACTTC. It is translated as CASSLTNYEQYF.

This chain connects TRBV19 to TRBJ2-5, with 11 positions matching TRBD2. V lost 5 bases, J lost 4 bases, and 3 bases stayed unmatched. Germline V gene sequence: CDR1 LNHDA, CDR2 SQIVND (reference sequence). The CDR3 runs to 14 residues. The CDR3 spells CASSLAGGGETQYF. DNA of the CDR3: TGTGCCAGTAGTTTAGCGGGAGGGGGAGAGACCCAGTACTTC.

The rearrangement uses TRBV28 and TRBJ2-1; no clear D gene. Trimming left V 4 bases short and J 11 bases short, with 9 bases between. Germline-derived CDR1 and CDR2 are MDHEN and SYDVKM. This CDR3 contains 11 residues. CDR3 in amino acids: CASSSESKQFF. The CDR3 DNA follows: TGTGCCAGCAGTTCCGAATCTAAGCAGTTCTTC.

The chain carries TRBV27 and TRBJ2-7, with D perhaps matching TRBD1 (6 bases). V was shortened by 8 bases and J by 9 bases, with 20 bases between the two germline ends. The CDR3 length is 13 residues. Per the germline V gene, CDR1 is MNHEY and CDR2 is SMNVEV (reference sequence). CDR3 loop: CASRRTDPRGQYF. The CDR3 bases are TGTGCCAGCCGACGGACAGACCCCCGGGGGCAGTACTTC.

V and J are TRBV7-9 and TRBJ1-1; D possibly corresponds to TRBD1 (5 bases). The CDR3 totals 13 residues. Per germline, CDR1 SEHNR and CDR2 FQNEAQ (reference sequence). The V end lost 5 bases, the J end lost 4 bases, and 11 bases lay between the germline ends. CDR3 loop: CASSRGSGTEAFF. The CDR3 DNA reads TGTGCCAGCAGCAGGGGTTCGGGCACTGAAGCTTTCTTT.